This T cell receptor beta chain derives from a study of T-cell reconstitution after alpha-beta-depleted transplantation in children. Worth noting for this clonotype: Antigen: not known.

The CDR3 runs to 16 residues. CDR1 and CDR2 (germline): SGHRS, YFSETQ. The V and J ends lost 5 bases and 7 bases, in that order; junction bases with no gene match: 10. Study conclusions and caveats: A year had passed since transplant, and T-cell counts and diversity by then came mostly from newly produced T cells. Several hundred graft clones that had expanded were reportedly the source of alpha-beta T cells about two months after transplant.

Unique molecular identifiers were incorporated during preparation of the TCRbeta library. TCRdb analysed the PCR reads with MiXCR anew, one entry per CDR3 protein. The profile covers more than 400,000 distinct CDR3 sequences, with around 10% appearing a single time and about 14% taken by the ten largest. The receptor was isolated from a female patient between 2 and 15 years old who had a stem cell transplant for aplastic anemia, so the T cells may come from the graft donor. Sequencing was performed on PBMCs, mostly from graft donor cells, taken 180 days after TCRalphabeta/CD19-depleted stem cell transplant. The chain uses TRBV5-1 and TRBJ2-2; 11 bases match TRBD2. CDR3 nucleotide sequence: TGCGCCAGCAGACCCCACCCGGGACTAGCGGACGGGGAGCTGTTTTTT. Translating it yields CASRPHPGLADGELFF.